The rows below give T cell receptor beta chains drawn from one sample of a study of T cells in Graves' hyperthyroidism and ophthalmopathy. TCRdb re-analysed the multiplex PCR reads in MiXCR, keeping a single row per CDR3 protein. This table holds about 540,000 distinct CDR3 sequences, about 43% found once. Sequencing was performed on peripheral blood or thyroid tissue (not recorded which). The origin of the receptors is a woman aged 18 to 35 with Graves' hyperthyroidism. CDR3s include the opening cysteine and the closing phenylalanine or tryptophan. A D gene is named only where the DNA matches it firmly.

>TRBV7-6|13|TRBJ1-2|.
CASSSLSGNGNTF
>TRBV7-9|15|.|.
CASTPRFSSYNEQFF
>TRBV4-3|16|TRBJ1-1|.
CASSQGLAALNTEAFF
>TRBV4-1|15|TRBJ1-3|.
CASSPALYSGNTIYF
>TRBV5-1|14|TRBJ1-2|.
CASSLQGGPQPYTF
>TRBV5-1|14|TRBJ2-1|.
CASKVGSSYNEQFF
>TRBV7-2|12|TRBJ2-5|.
CAGSLPGETQYF
>TRBV13|18|TRBJ2-2|TRBD2
CASSLLAGGPGETGELFF
>TRBV7-2|13|TRBJ1-5|.
CASSSWDGRPQHF
>TRBV7-9|18|TRBJ2-7|TRBD2
CASSTSSGTSVVGYEQYF
>TRBV7-9|18|TRBJ2-7|TRBD2
CASSLWRNRSGRSYEQYF
>TRBV20-1|17|TRBJ1-5|.
CSARGKTWDSFNQPQHF
>TRBV7-2|15|TRBJ1-4|TRBD1
CASSLARDRDEKLFF
>TRBV10-2|13|TRBJ1-6|.
CASSERQNSPLHF
>TRBV11-2|13|TRBJ1-5|TRBD1
CASSSGTGESQHF